The TCR beta chain described here comes from a study of preoperative IRX-2 immunotherapy in early breast cancer. The V end was cut by 3 bases, the J end by 4 bases, with 12 bases between. Germline CDR1 SQVTM, CDR2 ANQGSEA. The CDR3 consists of 13 residues. This sample's treatment: preoperative locoregional IRX-2 cytokine immunotherapy. Samples came from a phase Ib trial of preoperative locoregional IRX-2 cytokine immunotherapy. Libraries were prepared by immunoSEQ multiplex PCR; TCRdb keeps only in-frame clonotypes and omits some of them. The sample has over 20,000 clones, 70% to 90% seen once. The chain links TRBV29-1 to TRBJ1-1; maybe TRBD1 (5 bases). Source: lymph node tissue, taken after IRX-2 immunotherapy. The origin of this receptor is a human donor with breast cancer. The CDR3 region is CSVDGGQVTEAFF. In nucleotides, the CDR3 is TGCAGCGTTGATGGGGGTCAGGTCACTGAAGCTTTCTTT.